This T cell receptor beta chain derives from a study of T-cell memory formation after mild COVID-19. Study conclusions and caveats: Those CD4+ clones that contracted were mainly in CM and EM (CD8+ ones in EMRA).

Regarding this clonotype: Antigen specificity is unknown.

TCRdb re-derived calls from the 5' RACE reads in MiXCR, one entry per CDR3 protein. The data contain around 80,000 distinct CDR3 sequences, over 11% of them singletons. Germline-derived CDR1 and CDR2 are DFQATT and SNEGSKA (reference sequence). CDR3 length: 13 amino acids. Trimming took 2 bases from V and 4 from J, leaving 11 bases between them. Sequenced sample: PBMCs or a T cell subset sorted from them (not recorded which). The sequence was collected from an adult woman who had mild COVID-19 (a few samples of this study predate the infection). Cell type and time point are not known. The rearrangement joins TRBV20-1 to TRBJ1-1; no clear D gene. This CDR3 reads CSARPRGSTEAFF. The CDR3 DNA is TGCAGTGCTAGACCCCGAGGGAGCACTGAAGCTTTCTTT.